The 9 T cell receptor beta chains below were found in one sample sequenced in a study of T cell changes during pregnancy in multiple sclerosis. Only in-frame clones appear in the TCRdb table, and some are missing; sequencing was by immunoSEQ multiplex PCR. Counted here are approximately 85,000 clones, over 90% occurring once; the ten biggest clones make up 2% to 3%. The sample in question was peripheral blood, obtained in the third trimester of pregnancy. These receptors came from a female donor with multiple sclerosis, enrolled in a pregnancy study.

Turning to this clone: Relative to the germline gene, one junction end is altered; a read error may explain this. The V and J genes are TRBV10-3 and TRBJ1-6; no clear D. The CDR3 sequence is 13 residues long. Germline CDR1 ENHRY, CDR2 SYGVKD. In DNA form, the CDR3 reads TGTGCCATCAGTGAGTCAGGTATGGAGCCTTCTAAGTTT. This translates into CAISESGMEPSKF.

The rearrangement joins TRBV9 to TRBJ2-1; D is perhaps TRBD1 (5 bases). The CDR3 spans 18 residues. The germline V gene has CDR1 SGDLS and CDR2 YYNGEE. V dropped 0 bases and J dropped 0 bases, with 16 bases sitting between them. The DNA for the CDR3 is TGTGCCAGCAGCGTAGCTAGGGGCCGTACCAGCTCCTACAATGAGCAGTTCTTC. Translated, it gives CASSVARGRTSSYNEQFF.

CDR3 sequence (DNA): TGTGCCAGCTCTGGGACAGGGTCGGCGGGGGACTATGGCTACACCTTC. This gives the protein CASSGTGSAGDYGYTF. V and J are TRBV18 and TRBJ1-2, with TRBD1 matching 9 bases. J gave up 3 bases and V 6 bases, and 11 bases lay outside the gene matches. The CDR3 has 16 residues. Germline loops: CDR1 KGHSH, CDR2 LQKENI.

The chain links TRBV11-3 to TRBJ2-2, with D perhaps matching TRBD1 (8 bases). V dropped 5 bases and J dropped 5 bases, with 18 bases sitting between them. Per germline, CDR1 SGHNT and CDR2 YENEEA. The CDR3 consists of 16 residues. The CDR3 protein is CASSPRQGRGTGELFF. The CDR3 DNA follows: TGTGCCAGCAGCCCCAGACAGGGGAGGGGAACCGGGGAGCTGTTTTTT.

The J gene is TRBJ1-5, the V gene TRBV11-2, with D perhaps TRBD1 (6 bases). The CDR3 has 16 residues. In germline, CDR1 is SGHAT, CDR2 FQNNGV. The germline V and J ends were trimmed by 4 bases and 5 bases, with 18 bases remaining between them. The CDR3: CASSYFLAGAHQPQHF. The CDR3 region has the DNA TGTGCCAGCAGCTACTTCCTGGCAGGGGCCCATCAGCCCCAGCATTTT.

The chain couples TRBV19 to TRBJ2-5, with 10 bases fitting TRBD1. The CDR3 spans 14 residues. J lost 4 bases, V lost 4 bases, and 3 bases had no gene match. Germline CDR1 reads LNHDA; CDR2 reads SQIVND (reference sequence). Here the CDR3 DNA reads TGTGCCAGTAGTAGACAGGGGGCGGGAGAGACCCAGTACTTC. It codes for CASSRQGAGETQYF.

V gene TRBV6-5 combines with J gene TRBJ1-1; TRBD1 agrees at 9 bases. The CDR3 spans 12 residues. Germline V lookup: CDR1 MNHEY, CDR2 SVGAGI. With 5 bases clipped from V and 11 bases from J, the junction kept 6 bases outside the gene matches. The DNA of the CDR3 is TGTGCCAGCAGTAACAGGGGGCGGTCGGCTTTCTTT. It translates to CASSNRGRSAFF.

The chain has TRBV5-5 and TRBJ2-5; 9 bases align to TRBD1. From germline, CDR1 is SGHKS and CDR2 YYEKEE (reference sequence). Losses at the gene ends were 4 bases for V and 4 bases for J; bases not matched to a gene: 11. This CDR3 has 16 amino acids. The CDR3 DNA sequence: TGTGCCAGCAGCGGCCCGGACAGGGGTTGGGTAGAGACCCAGTACTTC. It specifies CASSGPDRGWVETQYF.

This clone showed up just a few times. The V call is TRBV29-1, the J call TRBJ1-1; the match to TRBD1 covers 7 bases. Germline CDR1 is SQVTM and CDR2 is ANQGSEA. V lost 8 bases, J lost 0 bases, and 3 bases stayed unmatched. This CDR3 spans 12 amino acids. In nucleotides, the CDR3 is TGCAGCAAAGGGACAGTGAACACTGAAGCTTTCTTT. Its translation is CSKGTVNTEAFF.